The 18 T cell receptor beta chains presented below share a single source sample, sequenced in a study of CXCR3-negative and CXCR3-positive naive CD8 T cells. UMI-labeled TRB cDNA libraries were prepared by 5' RACE. Each CDR3 protein gets one entry in TCRdb, which reprocessed the 5' RACE reads and gives no DNA. This sample's clone table lists about 6,700 distinct CDR3 sequences. The sequenced sample consisted of naive CXCR3- CD8+ T cells from blood. The subset: CD45RO-CCR7+CD27+CD95- naive CD8+ T cells lacking CXCR3 (TNR3-). The receptors here all came from a human donor in good health. Some clones in this sample may be carry-over from other donors' samples.

This clonotype is deemed medium-sized (0.01 to 0.1%) by its frequency. The chain couples TRBV6-6 to TRBJ2-2. CDR3 length equals 13 residues. In germline, CDR1 is MNHNY, CDR2 SVGAGI (reference sequence). CDR3 sequence: CASSTDNTGELFF.

This clonotype shows up as medium-sized by frequency. The chain employs TRBV5-5 and TRBJ2-7; the D gene TCRdb calls, TRBD2, cannot be checked with no DNA. This CDR3 is 15 amino acids long. CDR1 SGHKS and CDR2 YYEKEE come from the germline V gene (reference sequence). The CDR3 here is CASRAIPGPVYEQYF.

V and J are TRBV19 and TRBJ2-1; TCRdb indicates TRBD2, and absent DNA this call remains unverified. This CDR3 is 15 amino acids long. CDR1 LNHDA and CDR2 SQIVND come from the germline V gene (reference sequence). The CDR3 spells CASSISSGILDEQFF.

The chain joins TRBV15 to TRBJ1-2; the D call of TRBD1 rests on TCRdb alone, since no DNA is present to check it. This CDR3 has 15 residues. CDR1 and CDR2 (germline): LNHNV, YYDKDF (reference sequence). The CDR3 sequence: CATSRDRGENYGYTF.

The rearrangement links TRBV20-1 to TRBJ2-3; lacking DNA, the TRBD2 call made by TCRdb goes unchecked. Germline V gene lookup returns CDR1 DFQATT and CDR2 SNEGSKA (reference sequence). This CDR3 is 17 amino acids long. CDR3 loop: CSANMPGGAASTDTQYF.

J is TRBJ1-2 and V is TRBV29-1. This CDR3 is built from 13 residues. From germline, CDR1 is SQVTM and CDR2 ANQGSEA. The CDR3 region is CSVEDREDYGYTF. The full variable domain, its missing parts supplied by reference TRBV29-1 and TRBJ1-2, is SAVISQKPSRDICQRGTSLTIQCQVDSQVTMMFWYRQQPGQSLTLIATANQGSEATYESGFVIDKFPISRPNLTFSTLTVSNMSPEDSSIYLCSVEDREDYGYTFGSGTRLTVV.

According to its frequency, this clonotype is medium-sized. This sequence joins TRBV6-6 and TRBJ1-5; TCRdb lists TRBD1, though no DNA is available to test this call. Germline CDR1 is MNHNY and CDR2 is SVGAGI (reference sequence). The CDR3 sequence is 15 residues long. The CDR3 here is CASSYVDRGLEPQHF.

The chain uses TRBV29-1 and TRBJ1-4. Germline CDR1 is SQVTM and CDR2 is ANQGSEA. This CDR3 has 13 residues. The CDR3 is CSVEGWEEEKLFF.

Measured by frequency, this clonotype is medium-sized. CDR3 sequence: CASSSPAGYLNTEAFF. The gene calls are TRBV7-9 and TRBJ1-1; the TCRdb call, TRBD1, lacks DNA for checking. Germline-derived CDR1 and CDR2 are SEHNR and FQNEAQ (reference sequence). This CDR3 has 16 residues.

This clonotype shows up as medium-sized by frequency. CDR3 loop: CSVEGGDRSTDTQYF. V is TRBV29-1 and J is TRBJ2-3; there is no DNA to check the TCRdb D call of TRBD1. The CDR3 length is 15 residues. Germline V gene data show CDR1 as SQVTM and CDR2 as ANQGSEA.

The chain has TRBV28 and TRBJ2-5; with no DNA, the TCRdb D assignment of TRBD2 cannot be verified. CDR3 length: 19 residues. The germline V gene encodes CDR1 MDHEN and CDR2 SYDVKM. The CDR3 sequence: CASTVPRGIAGGLQETQYF. Supplemented by reference TRBV28 and TRBJ2-5, the full variable domain reads DVKVTQSSRYLVKRTGEKVFLECVQDMDHENMFWYRQDPGLGLRLIYFSYDVKMKEKGDIPEGYSVSREKKERFSLILESASTNQTSMYLCASTVPRGIAGGLQETQYFGPGTRLLVL.

This clonotype ranks as medium-sized in terms of frequency. This chain links TRBV6-5 with TRBJ2-4; TCRdb lists TRBD2, though no DNA is available to test this call. Germline V gene data show CDR1 as MNHEY and CDR2 as SVGAGI. The CDR3 contains 14 residues. CDR3 region: CASSPSGSINIQYF.

This clonotype is classed as medium-sized by frequency. The rearrangement uses TRBV29-1 and TRBJ2-1; TCRdb proposes TRBD2, but this gene call is untestable without DNA. The CDR3 is made up of 14 amino acids. The V gene's germline CDR1 is SQVTM and CDR2 ANQGSEA. This CDR3 reads CSVETLADYNEQFF.

The gene calls are TRBV28 and TRBJ2-1; TCRdb reports TRBD2, a call that lacks DNA to check it against. The germline CDR1 and CDR2 sequences are MDHEN and SYDVKM. The CDR3 sequence is 13 residues long. The CDR3 here is CASRRGGVNEQFF. Together with reference TRBV28 and TRBJ2-1, the CDR3 gives the full variable domain: DVKVTQSSRYLVKRTGEKVFLECVQDMDHENMFWYRQDPGLGLRLIYFSYDVKMKEKGDIPEGYSVSREKKERFSLILESASTNQTSMYLCASRRGGVNEQFFGPGTRLTVL.

This chain's CDR3 is CAIADGGMGNQPQHF. The chain joins TRBV15 to TRBJ1-5; the D gene TCRdb calls, TRBD1, cannot be checked with no DNA. CDR3 length: 15 residues. CDR1 is LNHNV, CDR2 YYDKDF, per germline (reference sequence).

V is TRBV7-8 and J is TRBJ1-1. The CDR3 length is 13 residues. CDR1 SGHVS and CDR2 FQNEAQ come from the germline V gene. Here the CDR3 reads CASSLVHGLEAFF. Filled out from reference TRBV7-8 and TRBJ1-1, the complete variable domain reads GAGVSQSPRYKVAKRGQDVALRCDPISGHVSLFWYQQALGQGPEFLTYFQNEAQLDKSGLPSDRFFAERPEGSVSTLKIQRTQQEDSAVYLCASSLVHGLEAFFGQGTRLTVV.

This chain connects TRBV29-1 to TRBJ1-1. The V gene's germline CDR1 is SQVTM and CDR2 ANQGSEA. The CDR3 totals 14 residues. The CDR3 protein is CSVERENRRTEAFF. Combining the CDR3 with reference TRBV29-1 and TRBJ1-1 gives the whole variable domain SAVISQKPSRDICQRGTSLTIQCQVDSQVTMMFWYRQQPGQSLTLIATANQGSEATYESGFVIDKFPISRPNLTFSTLTVSNMSPEDSSIYLCSVERENRRTEAFFGQGTRLTVV.

This clonotype is labeled medium-sized based on frequency. The CDR3 protein is CSAVRSGVWLSDTQYF. The rearrangement links TRBV29-1 to TRBJ2-3; TCRdb selects TRBD1, and the lack of DNA leaves this call unchecked. Germline assignment: CDR1 SQVTM and CDR2 ANQGSEA. The CDR3 is 16 residues long.